This T cell receptor (beta chain) stems from a study of human T cells and chemical hapten exposure. Deletions cut 0 bases from V and 5 bases from J, with 9 bases between. Germline CDR1 reads SGHAT; CDR2 reads FQNNGV. The CDR3 has 14 residues. Time point in this sample: pre-sensitization, week 0. Treatment here: therapeutic diphenylcyclopropenone sensitization with weekly scalp DPC. People who gave samples had alopecia, were 18 to 70 years old, and were suitable for DPC. TCRdb ran MiXCR on the RACE reads and lists one entry per CDR3 protein. The repertoire holds around 110,000 distinct CDR3 sequences, with approximately 12% as singletons.

The source of this sequence is a woman in her fifties or sixties with alopecia areata. Some clones in this sample may be carry-over from other donors' samples. The starting material was whole blood, obtained in connection with sensitization to the hapten diphenylcyclopropenone (DPC). This chain connects TRBV11-2 to TRBJ2-3; possible D gene TRBD1, 6 bases. The CDR3 spells CASSLDQGLDTQYF. The DNA of the CDR3 is TGTGCCAGCAGCTTAGACCAGGGGCTAGATACGCAGTATTTT.